This T cell receptor beta chain was recorded in a study of radiotherapy plus CTLA-4 blockade in lung cancer listed by TCRdb under 2018. Some background on the complete study: Objective responses were observed in 18% of enrolled patients, and disease control was achieved in 31%. What the study reported, not specific to this receptor: The strongest predictors of response, as reported, were early dynamic changes in blood T cell clones along with a rise in serum interferon-beta after radiation. After treatment with radiotherapy and ipilimumab, TCR clones that originated in tumors expanded in peripheral blood.

In this study, focal radiation therapy paired with CTLA-4 blockade (ipilimumab) was tested in patients who had chemo-refractory metastatic non-small-cell lung cancer. The library was obtained by the immunoSEQ multiplex PCR assay. As stored in TCRdb, this immuneACCESS dataset retains in-frame rearrangements with V and J assigned. A fraction of the clones does not appear; measured against another copy, unresolved V genes explain less than half of the discrepancy, and the remainder lacks a known reason. A total of about 14,000 clones appear in this sample, around 87% of them only once. About an eighth of the sample lies in the top ten. Of note for this clone: Its antigen remains undetermined. Within one base of it there is no much larger clone, and no base qualities were kept.

Trimming takes 3 bases off V and 3 bases off J; junction bases not matched to a gene: 6. Taken from cysteine to phenylalanine, the CDR3 has 15 residues. Only the CDR3 part of the read is kept: 45 bases, read in frame from the first base. From the germline V gene (reference sequence), CDR1 is SGHKS and CDR2 is YYEKEE. The sequence was obtained from a human donor with non-small cell lung cancer that progressed on radiotherapy plus ipilimumab. Some clones in this sample may be carry-over from other donors' samples. Sequenced material: peripheral blood, taken from a patient treated with radiotherapy plus ipilimumab. The chain employs TRBV5-5 and TRBJ1-5; 7 middle bases align to TRBD1. In nucleotides, the sequence is TGTGCCAGCAGCTGGGGACAGCAATTCAATCAGCCCCAGCATTTT. Its translation is CASSWGQQFNQPQHF.